Following are 26 T cell receptor beta chains from one sample sequenced in a study of cytomegalovirus exposure and HLA in healthy donors (dated by TCRdb to about 2017). Libraries came from the immunoSEQ multiplex PCR assay. Imported from immuneACCESS, the table was reduced by TCRdb to in-frame sequences with V and J called. These copies leave out some clones; in studies compared against another copy, an unresolved V gene accounts for under half, and the cause of the remainder is not known. The sample table records roughly 150,000 clones; about 88% of these occur just once. 2.5% to 3.5% of the sample rests with the top ten. The sample was PBMCs. Receptors originate from a man between 18 and 35 years old in good health and CMV-seronegative.

This chain's CDR3 is CAISRTGGHETQYF. The CDR3, as DNA: TGTGCCATCAGTCGGACAGGGGGCCATGAGACCCAGTACTTC. The chain carries TRBV10-3 and TRBJ2-5; 11 bases line up with TRBD1. From germline, CDR1 is ENHRY and CDR2 SYGVKD. The CDR3 spans 14 residues. V was clipped by 5 bases and J by 5 bases; unmatched bases: 4.

The rearrangement joins TRBV10-1 to TRBJ1-1, with D tentatively TRBD1 (5 bases). The CDR3 is made up of 14 amino acids. V lost 3 bases and J lost 3, with 11 bases in between. Germline values: CDR1 WNHNN, CDR2 SYGVQD (reference sequence). CDR3 in amino acids: CASSDKEGDTEAFF. As DNA, the CDR3 is TGCGCCAGCAGTGACAAGGAAGGGGACACTGAAGCTTTCTTT.

J is TRBJ2-5 and V is TRBV15, with 10 bases identical to TRBD1. V trimming: 0 bases; J trimming: 4 bases; junction bases outside the gene matches: 2. The CDR3 contains 15 residues. Germline loops: CDR1 LNHNV, CDR2 YYDKDF (reference sequence). The chain's CDR3 is CATSRDGTGAETQYF. CDR3 in DNA: TGTGCCACCAGCAGAGACGGGACAGGGGCAGAGACCCAGTACTTC.

J is TRBJ2-7 and V is TRBV10-3; 10 bases line up with TRBD1. V lost 5 bases, J lost 5 bases, and 12 bases stayed unmatched. The CDR3 is made up of 16 amino acids. Per the germline V gene, CDR1 is ENHRY and CDR2 is SYGVKD. The CDR3: CAISPSTGTGDNEQYF. CDR3 nucleotide sequence: TGTGCCATCAGTCCATCCACCGGGACAGGGGATAACGAGCAGTACTTC.

The count of this clone is one. The gene calls are TRBV5-1 and TRBJ2-7; 13 nucleotides agree with TRBD2. Germline CDR1 is SGHRS and CDR2 is YFSETQ. The CDR3 runs to 20 residues. The V gene end was trimmed by 2 bases and the J gene end by 0 bases; junction bases not matched to a gene: 14. DNA of the CDR3: TGCGCCAGCAGCTTCGGGACACCAAACAGACTAGCGGGAGGCTCCTACGAGCAGTACTTC. This sequence encodes CASSFGTPNRLAGGSYEQYF.

The chain links TRBV2 to TRBJ2-5; no reliable D call. The CDR3 totals 12 residues. The germline gives CDR1 SNHLY, CDR2 FYNNEI. The V gene lost 8 bases and the J gene lost 5 bases, with 12 bases spanning the gap. CDR3 sequence (DNA): TGTGCCAGCTTACTAAGTCAGGAGACCCAGTACTTC. This codes for CASLLSQETQYF.

The rearrangement joins TRBV19 to TRBJ2-7; D gene ambiguous. V lost 5 bases and J lost 9, with 11 bases in between. There are 11 residues in the CDR3. Germline V lookup: CDR1 LNHDA, CDR2 SQIVND (reference sequence). The CDR3 DNA sequence: TGTGCCAGTAGTGATCCCTCGGGGCAGTACTTC. Translation: CASSDPSGQYF.

The DNA for the CDR3 is TGTGCCAGCAGTTGGGTGACTAGCGGGAGGTCCAATGAGCAGTTCTTC. Amino acids: CASSWVTSGRSNEQFF. The chain recombines TRBV6-6 with TRBJ2-1; 13 nucleotides line up with TRBD2. Germline V gives CDR1 MNHNY, CDR2 SVGAGI (reference sequence). V gave up 4 bases and J gave up 6 bases; unmatched junction bases: 6. The CDR3 loop spans 16 amino acids.

The chain uses TRBV11-2 and TRBJ1-4; D possibly corresponds to TRBD1 (6 bases). The V end lost 5 bases, the J end lost 0 bases, and 16 bases lay between the germline ends. Germline V gene lookup returns CDR1 SGHAT and CDR2 FQNNGV. This CDR3 is 17 amino acids long. DNA for the CDR3: TGTGCCAGCAGCCGCACCTGGACAGATGCAACTAATGAAAAACTGTTTTTT. This encodes CASSRTWTDATNEKLFF.

The chain recombines TRBV11-3 with TRBJ2-3; 10 bases are shared with TRBD2. V gave up 5 bases and J gave up 1 base; unmatched junction bases: 9. The germline CDR1 and CDR2 sequences are SGHNT and YENEEA. The CDR3 has 17 amino acids. The CDR3 coding sequence is TGTGCCAGCAGCCCGAGAAAAACTAGCGGGGGCACAGATACGCAGTATTTT. Amino acid sequence: CASSPRKTSGGTDTQYF.

This sequence joins TRBV5-4 and TRBJ2-5, with 7 positions matching TRBD2. The V gene end was trimmed by 4 bases and the J gene end by 4 bases; junction bases not matched to a gene: 4. Germline CDR1 and CDR2: SGHNT and YYREEE (reference sequence). This CDR3 has 13 residues. CDR3 coding DNA: TGTGCCAGCAGCGGGTGGGAGGGAGAGACCCAGTACTTC. Translation gives CASSGWEGETQYF.

This clone was detected a few times. The chain recombines TRBV11-1 with TRBJ2-7; 7 bases fit TRBD2. Trimming took 5 bases from V and 7 from J; bases not matched to a gene: 14. The germline gives CDR1 SGHAT, CDR2 FQDESV (reference sequence). The CDR3 is 15 amino acids. Written as DNA, the CDR3 is TGTGCCAGCAGCCACAATCTCGGACTAGTGGGTGAGCAGTACTTC. This gives the protein CASSHNLGLVGEQYF.

CDR3 nucleotide sequence: TGTGCCAGCACCTTAGGACAGGGGGCGCGCAATGAGCAGTTCTTC. Translating gives CASTLGQGARNEQFF. The chain links TRBV6-1 to TRBJ2-1; 11 nucleotides agree with TRBD1. CDR1 is MNHNS, CDR2 SASEGT, per germline. After removal of 7 bases from V and 6 bases from J, the junction contained 8 bases not matched to a gene. The CDR3 is 15 residues long.

The chain links TRBV2 to TRBJ1-4, with D perhaps matching TRBD1 (6 bases). Germline-derived CDR1 and CDR2 are SNHLY and FYNNEI. Between the trimmed V and J ends, which lost 7 bases and 7 bases, there was a span of 16 bases. This CDR3 is 14 amino acids long. The CDR3: CASNVQGGGEKLFF. Here the CDR3 DNA reads TGTGCCAGCAACGTACAGGGCGGGGGTGAAAAACTGTTTTTT.

The V call is TRBV19, the J call TRBJ2-1, with D possibly matching TRBD1 (6 bases). V lost 3 bases to trimming and J lost 7 bases, with 13 bases between them. The CDR3 extends over 14 amino acids. Per the germline V gene, CDR1 is LNHDA and CDR2 is SQIVND (reference sequence). DNA of the CDR3: TGTGCCAGTAGTATGTCCAGGGGCTGGAATGAGCAGTTCTTC. As protein: CASSMSRGWNEQFF.

This clone appeared once. This chain links TRBV6-5 with TRBJ1-2; 8 bases map to TRBD1. The CDR3 is 11 amino acids. After removal of 10 bases from V and 8 bases from J, the junction contained 6 bases not matched to a gene. Germline V CDR1 and CDR2: MNHEY, SVGAGI. The CDR3 loop is CATSGGGGYTF. CDR3 in DNA: TGTGCCACCTCAGGGGGCGGCGGCTACACCTTC.

This clone was counted only a few times. The genes are TRBV21-1 and TRBJ2-3; the table's TRBD2 call for D was not verified on the DNA. TRBV21-1 is classified as a pseudogene. The length of the CDR3 is 15 residues. The CDR3 loop reads CASTWTSESTDTQYF. Here the CDR3 DNA reads TGTGCCAGCACCTGGACTAGCGAAAGCACAGATACGCAGTATTTT.

This rearrangement joins TRBV30 to TRBJ1-3; possibly TRBD1 for D (5 bases). CDR1 is GTSNPN and CDR2 is SVGIG in the germline V gene (reference sequence). The ends were cut back, 8 bases at V and 1 base at J, with 15 bases in the middle. This CDR3 has 14 amino acids. CDR3 sequence: CARWEGASGNTIYF. The CDR3 DNA reads as TGTGCCCGTTGGGAAGGGGCATCTGGAAACACCATATATTTT.

This chain uses TRBV2 with TRBJ1-1; possible D gene TRBD1, 5 bases. The V end was cut by 1 base, the J end by 0 bases, with 12 bases between. This CDR3 is 16 amino acids long. The germline V gene encodes CDR1 SNHLY and CDR2 FYNNEI. CDR3 nucleotides: TGTGCCAGCAGTGAAGGTCCGACAGCCATGAACACTGAAGCTTTCTTT. This sequence encodes CASSEGPTAMNTEAFF. The entire variable domain, with the rest obtained from reference TRBV2 and TRBJ1-1, is as follows: EPEVTQTPSHQVTQMGQEVILRCVPISNHLYFYWYRQILGQKVEFLVSFYNNEISEKSEIFDDQFSVERPDGSNFTLKIRSTKLEDSAMYFCASSEGPTAMNTEAFFGQGTRLTVV.

This clone was found once. The chain has TRBV6-5 and TRBJ1-1; tentative D call: TRBD1 (6 bases). The CDR3 has 14 residues. Trimming took off 2 bases at V and 7 bases at J, with 14 bases between the two ends. Germline CDR1 is MNHEY and CDR2 is SVGAGI. The CDR3 nucleotides are TGTGCCAGCAGTTACGGTTTCAGGGGCGGTGAAGCTTTCTTT. Translation gives CASSYGFRGGEAFF.

V is TRBV4-2 and J is TRBJ2-3; 7 bases fit TRBD2. The V gene's germline CDR1 is LGHNA and CDR2 YNFKEQ. Trimming removed 4 bases from V and 0 bases from J; junction bases left unmatched: 10. The CDR3 consists of 17 residues. CDR3 DNA: TGTGCCAGCAGCCTGGGGGGGTACGCGGCTAGCACAGATACGCAGTATTTT. It specifies CASSLGGYAASTDTQYF.

The chain carries TRBV13 and TRBJ1-5; tentatively, D is TRBD1 (5 bases). The CDR3 has 18 amino acids. V was shortened by 3 bases and J by 4 bases, with 22 bases between the two germline ends. Germline V CDR1 and CDR2: PRHDT, FYEKMQ (reference sequence). CDR3 loop: CASSFTLGDQATNQPQHF. As DNA, the CDR3 is TGTGCCAGCAGCTTCACTCTAGGGGATCAAGCGACGAATCAGCCCCAGCATTTT.

V gene TRBV6-5 combines with J gene TRBJ2-7; D gene ambiguous. The CDR3 spans 12 residues. CDR1 and CDR2 from the germline V gene are MNHEY and SVGAGI. Trimming removed 5 bases from V and 8 bases from J, with 13 bases in between. The CDR3 nucleotides are TGTGCCAGCAGTCCCCCTGAGGCTAAGCAGTACTTC. This translates into CASSPPEAKQYF.

The chain recombines TRBV6-5 with TRBJ2-7; D is possibly TRBD1 (6 bases). CDR3 size: 15 residues. V lost 2 bases to trimming and J lost 1 base, with 12 bases between them. Per germline, CDR1 MNHEY and CDR2 SVGAGI. The CDR3 here is CASSYRDTPSYEQYF. DNA of the CDR3: TGTGCCAGCAGTTACCGGGACACTCCGTCCTACGAGCAGTACTTC.

For the CDR3, the DNA is TGCGCCAGCAGCTCTCGACACAAAATAGGGGGAGCGCCCTACGAGCAGTACTTC. Residues: CASSSRHKIGGAPYEQYF. The chain joins TRBV5-1 to TRBJ2-7; D possibly corresponds to TRBD1 (6 bases). This CDR3 comprises 18 residues. CDR1 SGHRS and CDR2 YFSETQ come from the germline V gene. V was trimmed by 3 bases and J by 2 bases, leaving 24 bases between them.

The chain uses TRBV12-1 and TRBJ2-7; the table's D call, TRBD2, was not checked against the DNA. TRBV12-1 is termed a pseudogene. This CDR3 contains 12 residues. The CDR3 loop reads CANRTGAYEQYV. CDR3 sequence (DNA): TGTGCCAACAGGACGGGAGCATACGAGCAGTACGTC.